This T cell receptor (beta chain) was sequenced during a study of blood T cells in healthy people across ages. Through a sample-barcoded 5' primer and a J-beta primer mix, a second PCR was run for roughly 6 to 12 cycles. TCRdb recomputed calls from the 5' RACE reads with MiXCR, one row per CDR3 protein. The table shows about 570,000 distinct CDR3 sequences, with 25% to 30% occurring only once. A remark on this clonotype: Its antigen is unidentified.

Germline V CDR1 and CDR2: SGHRS, YFSETQ. The CDR3 is 16 residues long. V was cut by 0 bases and J by 4 bases, with 16 bases left in between. Whole-study findings and limits: Fewer expanded clones and more diversity marked long-lived versus aged donors.

J is TRBJ2-5 and V is TRBV5-1; D gene unclear. The source of this sequence is a woman in her 70s in good health. The material sequenced was blood. As DNA, the CDR3 is TGCGCCAGCAGCTTGGACCTCCGGGCCCCTGGAGAGACCCAGTACTTC. Translation gives CASSLDLRAPGETQYF.